The clone carrying this T cell receptor beta chain showed up just a few times. TCRdb reprocessed the 5' RACE reads via MiXCR and lists one record per CDR3 protein. The sample includes 260,000 or so distinct CDR3 sequences, over 15% of them seen just once. V dropped 4 bases and J dropped 8 bases, with 11 bases sitting between them. Germline V CDR1 and CDR2: SGHTA, FQGTGA. The CDR3 length is 12 residues. This specimen comes from a study of T-cell memory formation after mild COVID-19. The sample consisted of PBMCs or a T cell subset sorted from them (not recorded which). The source is a man aged 18 to 30 who had mild COVID-19 (a few samples of this study predate the infection). Cell type and time point are not known. The rearrangement joins TRBV7-3 to TRBJ1-2; D gene unclear. The CDR3 is CASSSPGRGYTF. In nucleotides, the CDR3 is TGTGCCAGCAGCTCCCCGGGCAGAGGCTACACCTTC.